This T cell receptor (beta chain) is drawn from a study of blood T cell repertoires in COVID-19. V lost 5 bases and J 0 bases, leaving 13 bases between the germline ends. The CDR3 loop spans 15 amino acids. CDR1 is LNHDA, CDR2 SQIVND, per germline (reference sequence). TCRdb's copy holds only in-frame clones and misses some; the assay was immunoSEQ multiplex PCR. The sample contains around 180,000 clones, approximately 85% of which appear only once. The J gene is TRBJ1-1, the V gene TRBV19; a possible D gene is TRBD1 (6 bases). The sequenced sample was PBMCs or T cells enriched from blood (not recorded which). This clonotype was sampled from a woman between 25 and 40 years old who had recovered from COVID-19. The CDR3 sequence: CASSWGGQVNTEAFF. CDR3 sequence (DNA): TGTGCCAGTAGTTGGGGGGGGCAGGTGAACACTGAAGCTTTCTTT.